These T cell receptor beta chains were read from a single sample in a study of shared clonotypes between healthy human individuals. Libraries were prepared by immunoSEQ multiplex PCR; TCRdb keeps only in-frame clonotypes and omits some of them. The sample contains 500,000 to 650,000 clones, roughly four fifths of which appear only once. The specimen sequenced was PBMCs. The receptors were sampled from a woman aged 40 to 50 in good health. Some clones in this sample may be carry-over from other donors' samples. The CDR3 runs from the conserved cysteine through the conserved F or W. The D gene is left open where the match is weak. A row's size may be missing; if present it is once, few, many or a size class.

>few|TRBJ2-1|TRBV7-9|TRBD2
CASSFGGSAYNEQFF
TGTGCCAGCAGCTTTGGCGGGAGCGCCTACAATGAGCAGTTCTTC
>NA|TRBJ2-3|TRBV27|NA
CASSINRADTQYF
TGTGCCAGCAGTATCAACAGGGCAGATACGCAGTATTTT
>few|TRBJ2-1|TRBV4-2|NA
CASSQGLYNEQFF
TGTGCCAGCAGCCAAGGACTGTACAATGAGCAGTTCTTC
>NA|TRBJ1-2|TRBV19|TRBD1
CASSLIPISGQITYGYTF
TGTGCCAGTAGTCTTATCCCTATATCGGGACAGATTACCTATGGCTACACCTTC
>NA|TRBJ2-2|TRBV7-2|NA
CASSLKMGVGNTGELFF
TGTGCCAGCAGCCTGAAGATGGGGGTCGGGAACACCGGGGAGCTGTTTTTT
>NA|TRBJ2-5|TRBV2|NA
CASRGVEGQETQYF
TGTGCCAGCAGGGGGGTAGAGGGTCAAGAGACCCAGTACTTC
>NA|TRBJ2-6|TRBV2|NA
CASSVLGGSGANVLTF
TGTGCCAGCAGTGTTCTAGGGGGTTCTGGGGCCAACGTCCTGACTTTC
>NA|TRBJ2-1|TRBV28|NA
CASSTPTKEQFF
TGTGCCAGCAGCACACCGACTAAGGAGCAGTTCTTC
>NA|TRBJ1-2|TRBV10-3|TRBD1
CAIRPDRAGYGYTF
TGTGCCATCAGGCCAGACAGGGCAGGATATGGCTACACCTTC
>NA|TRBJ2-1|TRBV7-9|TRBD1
CASSPRGTEYNEQFF
TGTGCCAGCAGCCCGAGGGGGACAGAGTACAATGAGCAGTTCTTC
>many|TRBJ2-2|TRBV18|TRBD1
CASSPQSYRGQGTGELFF
TGTGCCAGCTCACCCCAAAGTTACAGGGGGCAAGGCACCGGGGAGCTGTTTTTT
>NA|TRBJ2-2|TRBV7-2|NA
CANPSGSGYTGELFF
TGTGCCAACCCCTCTGGTAGCGGTTACACCGGGGAGCTGTTTTTT
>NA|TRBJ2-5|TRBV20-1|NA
CSATYQETQYF
TGCAGTGCAACGTACCAAGAGACCCAGTACTTC
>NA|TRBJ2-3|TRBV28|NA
CASWEGKADTQYF
TGTGCCAGCTGGGAAGGGAAGGCAGATACGCAGTATTTT
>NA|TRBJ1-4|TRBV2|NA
CASRGLGEKLFF
TGTGCCAGCAGGGGGCTTGGCGAAAAACTGTTTTTT